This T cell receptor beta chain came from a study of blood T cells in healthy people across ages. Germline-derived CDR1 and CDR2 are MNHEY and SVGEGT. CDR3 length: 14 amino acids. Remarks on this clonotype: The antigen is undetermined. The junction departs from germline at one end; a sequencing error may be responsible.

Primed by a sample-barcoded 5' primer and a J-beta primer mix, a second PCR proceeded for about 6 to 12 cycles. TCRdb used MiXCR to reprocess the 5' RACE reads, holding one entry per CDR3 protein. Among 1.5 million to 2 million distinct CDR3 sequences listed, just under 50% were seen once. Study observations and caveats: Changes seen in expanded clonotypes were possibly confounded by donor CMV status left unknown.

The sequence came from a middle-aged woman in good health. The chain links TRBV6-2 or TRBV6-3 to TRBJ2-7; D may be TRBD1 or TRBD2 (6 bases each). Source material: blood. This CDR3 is CASKEPGAFYGQYF. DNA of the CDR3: TGTGCCAGCAAAGAGCCGGGGGCCTTCTACGGGCAGTACTTC.